This entry lists 2 T cell receptor beta chains sequenced from one sample in a study of graft-versus-host responses after intestinal transplantation. Here immunoSEQ multiplex PCR was the method, and the copy in TCRdb shows in-frame clones only, minus some. This sample yields over 80,000 clones, of which about 83% are seen a single time; 1.4% to 1.5% belongs to the top ten. Source: PBMCs, taken 255 days after intestinal transplant. The receptors originated from a human patient who received an intestinal transplant, so some T cells may come from the graft donor.

The V call is TRBV4-2, the J call TRBJ2-2; 7 bases are a match to TRBD1. Germline CDR1 is LGHNA and CDR2 is YNFKEQ. The junction had 5 bases not matched to a gene; V was cut back by 2 bases and J by 2 bases. This CDR3 contains 16 residues. The CDR3 region has the DNA TGTGCCAGCAGCCAAATCCGGGACAGCAACACCGGGGAGCTGTTTTTT. Its translation is CASSQIRDSNTGELFF.

The chain has TRBV7-8 and TRBJ2-7; 8 bases align to TRBD2. V dropped 5 bases and J dropped 6; count of bases not matched to a gene: 9. From germline, CDR1 is SGHVS and CDR2 FQNEAQ. The CDR3 is 14 residues long. The CDR3 loop reads CASSPLAGSGEQYF. The CDR3 region has the DNA TGTGCCAGCAGCCCCTTAGCGGGATCGGGCGAGCAGTACTTC.